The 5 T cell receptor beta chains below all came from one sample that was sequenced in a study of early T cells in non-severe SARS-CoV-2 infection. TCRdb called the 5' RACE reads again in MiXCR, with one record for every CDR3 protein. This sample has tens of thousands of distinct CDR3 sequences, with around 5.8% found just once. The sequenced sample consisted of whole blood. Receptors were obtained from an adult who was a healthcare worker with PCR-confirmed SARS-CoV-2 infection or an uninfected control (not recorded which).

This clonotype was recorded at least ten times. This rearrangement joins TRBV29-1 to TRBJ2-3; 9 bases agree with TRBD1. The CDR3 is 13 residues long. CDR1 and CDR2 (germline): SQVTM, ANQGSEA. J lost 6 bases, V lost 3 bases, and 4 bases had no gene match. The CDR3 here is CSVDGQGFDTQYF. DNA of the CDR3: TGCAGCGTTGATGGACAGGGGTTCGATACGCAGTATTTT.

CDR3 coding DNA: TGTGCCAGCAGTTGGGAGACTTCGTACAATGAGCAGTTCTTC. Its translation: CASSWETSYNEQFF. The rearrangement links TRBV28 to TRBJ2-1; TRBD2 might be the D (5 bases). The CDR3 covers 14 residues. V was pared by 4 bases and J by 4 bases, with 11 bases between. Per germline, CDR1 MDHEN and CDR2 SYDVKM.

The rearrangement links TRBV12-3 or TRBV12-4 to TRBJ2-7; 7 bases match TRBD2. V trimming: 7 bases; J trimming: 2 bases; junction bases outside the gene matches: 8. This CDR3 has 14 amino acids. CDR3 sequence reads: CASTPPAGAYEQYF. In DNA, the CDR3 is TGTGCCAGCACTCCGCCGGCGGGAGCCTACGAGCAGTACTTC.

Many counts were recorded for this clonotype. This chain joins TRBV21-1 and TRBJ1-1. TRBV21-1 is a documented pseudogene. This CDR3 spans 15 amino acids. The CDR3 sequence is CASSKATMMNTEAFF. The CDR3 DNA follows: TGTGCCAGCAGCAAAGCAACCATGATGAACACTGAAGCTTTCTTT.

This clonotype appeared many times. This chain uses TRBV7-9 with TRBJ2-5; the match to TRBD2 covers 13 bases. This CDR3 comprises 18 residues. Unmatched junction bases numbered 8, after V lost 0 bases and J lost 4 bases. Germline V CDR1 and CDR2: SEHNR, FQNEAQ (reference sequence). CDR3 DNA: TGTGCCAGCAGCTTAGCGACAGGACTAGCGGGAGTTCGAGAGACCCAGTACTTC. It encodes CASSLATGLAGVRETQYF.